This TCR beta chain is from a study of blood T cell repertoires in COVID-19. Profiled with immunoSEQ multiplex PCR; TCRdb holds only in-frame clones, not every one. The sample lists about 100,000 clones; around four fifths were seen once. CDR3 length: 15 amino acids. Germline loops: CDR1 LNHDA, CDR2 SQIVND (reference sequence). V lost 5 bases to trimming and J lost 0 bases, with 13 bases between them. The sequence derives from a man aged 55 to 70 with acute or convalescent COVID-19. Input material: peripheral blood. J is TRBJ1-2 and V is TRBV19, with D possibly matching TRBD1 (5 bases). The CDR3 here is CASSVDSLTNYGYTF. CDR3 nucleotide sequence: TGTGCCAGTAGTGTCGACAGCCTAACTAACTATGGCTACACCTTC. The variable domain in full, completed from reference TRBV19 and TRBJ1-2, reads DGGITQSPKYLFRKEGQNVTLSCEQNLNHDAMYWYRQDPGQGLRLIYYSQIVNDFQKGDIAEGYSVSREKKESFPLTVTSAQKNPTAFYLCASSVDSLTNYGYTFGSGTRLTVV.